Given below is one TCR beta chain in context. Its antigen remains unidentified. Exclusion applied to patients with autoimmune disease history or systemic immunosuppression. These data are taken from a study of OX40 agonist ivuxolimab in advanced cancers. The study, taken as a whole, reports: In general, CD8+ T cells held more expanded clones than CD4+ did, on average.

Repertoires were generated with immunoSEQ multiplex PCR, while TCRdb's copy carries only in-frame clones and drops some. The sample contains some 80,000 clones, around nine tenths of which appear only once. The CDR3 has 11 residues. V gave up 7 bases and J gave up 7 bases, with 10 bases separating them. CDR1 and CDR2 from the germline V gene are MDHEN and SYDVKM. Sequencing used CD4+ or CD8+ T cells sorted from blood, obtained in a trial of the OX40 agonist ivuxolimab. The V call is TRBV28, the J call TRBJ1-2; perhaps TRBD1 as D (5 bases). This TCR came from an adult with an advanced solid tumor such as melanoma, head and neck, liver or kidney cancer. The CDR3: CASTLGGGYTF. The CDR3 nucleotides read TGTGCCAGCACTCTCGGGGGTGGCTACACCTTC.